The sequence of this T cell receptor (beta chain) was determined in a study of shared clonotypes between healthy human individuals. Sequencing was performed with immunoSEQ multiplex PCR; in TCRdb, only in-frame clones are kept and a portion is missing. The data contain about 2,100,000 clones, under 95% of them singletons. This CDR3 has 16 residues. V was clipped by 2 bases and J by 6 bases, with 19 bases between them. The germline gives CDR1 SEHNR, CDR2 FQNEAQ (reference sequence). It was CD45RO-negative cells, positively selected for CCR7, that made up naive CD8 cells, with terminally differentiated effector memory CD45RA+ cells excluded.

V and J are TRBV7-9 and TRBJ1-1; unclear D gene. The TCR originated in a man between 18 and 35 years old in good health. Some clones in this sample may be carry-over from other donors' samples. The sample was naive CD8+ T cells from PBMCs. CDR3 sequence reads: CASSLHQVSGSPEAFF. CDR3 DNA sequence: TGTGCCAGCAGCTTACATCAGGTATCCGGGAGTCCTGAAGCTTTCTTT.